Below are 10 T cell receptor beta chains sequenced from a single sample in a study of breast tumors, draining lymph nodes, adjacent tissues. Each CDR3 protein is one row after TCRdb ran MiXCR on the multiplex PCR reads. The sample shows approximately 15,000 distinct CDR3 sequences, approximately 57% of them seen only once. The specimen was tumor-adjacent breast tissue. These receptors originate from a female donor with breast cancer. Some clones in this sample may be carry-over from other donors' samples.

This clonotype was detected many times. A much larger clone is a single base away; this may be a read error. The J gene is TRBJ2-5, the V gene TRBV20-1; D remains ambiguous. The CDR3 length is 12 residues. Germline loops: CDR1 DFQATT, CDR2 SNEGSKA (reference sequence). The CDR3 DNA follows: TGCAGTGCTAGACCGGCGCAAGAGACCCCGTACTTC. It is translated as CSARPAQETPYF.

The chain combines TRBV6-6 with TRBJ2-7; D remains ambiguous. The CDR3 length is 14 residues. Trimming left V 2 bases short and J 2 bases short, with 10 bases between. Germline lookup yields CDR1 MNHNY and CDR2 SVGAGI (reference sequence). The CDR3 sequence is CASSYEGLAYEQYF. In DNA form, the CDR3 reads TGTGCCAGCAGTTACGAAGGTTTGGCCTACGAGCAGTACTTC.

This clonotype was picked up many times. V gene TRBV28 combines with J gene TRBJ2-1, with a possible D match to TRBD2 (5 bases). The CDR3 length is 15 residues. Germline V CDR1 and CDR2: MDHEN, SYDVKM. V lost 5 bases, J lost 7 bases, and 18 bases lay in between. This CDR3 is CASSLPDTWRNEQFF. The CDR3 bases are TGTGCCAGCAGTCTACCGGATACCTGGAGGAATGAGCAGTTCTTC.

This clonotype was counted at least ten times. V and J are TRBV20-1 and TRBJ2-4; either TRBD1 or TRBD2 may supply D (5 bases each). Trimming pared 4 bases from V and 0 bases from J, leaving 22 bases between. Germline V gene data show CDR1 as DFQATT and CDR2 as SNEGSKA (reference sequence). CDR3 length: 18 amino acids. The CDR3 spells CSAKEQMGVTLAKNIQYF. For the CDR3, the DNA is TGCAGTGCTAAAGAACAAATGGGGGTTACCCTAGCCAAAAACATTCAGTACTTC.

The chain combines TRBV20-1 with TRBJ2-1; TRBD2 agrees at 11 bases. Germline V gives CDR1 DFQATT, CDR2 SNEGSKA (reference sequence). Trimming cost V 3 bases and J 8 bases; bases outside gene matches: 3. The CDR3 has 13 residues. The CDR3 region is CSASTSGSHEQFF. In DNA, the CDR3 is TGCAGTGCTAGTACTAGCGGGAGTCATGAGCAGTTCTTC.

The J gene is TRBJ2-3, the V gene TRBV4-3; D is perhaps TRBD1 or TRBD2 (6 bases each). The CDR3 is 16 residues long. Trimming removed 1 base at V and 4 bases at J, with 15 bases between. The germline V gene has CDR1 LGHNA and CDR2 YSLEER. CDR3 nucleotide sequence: TGCGCCAGCAGCCAAGGGGGGGCGCGGGGATCAGATACGCAGTATTTT. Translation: CASSQGGARGSDTQYF.

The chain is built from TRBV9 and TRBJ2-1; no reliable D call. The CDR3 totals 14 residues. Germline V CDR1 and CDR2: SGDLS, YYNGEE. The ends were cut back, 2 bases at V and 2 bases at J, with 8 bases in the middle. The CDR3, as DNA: TGTGCCAGCAGCGTCGGCGACACCTACAATGAGCAGTTCTTC. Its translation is CASSVGDTYNEQFF.

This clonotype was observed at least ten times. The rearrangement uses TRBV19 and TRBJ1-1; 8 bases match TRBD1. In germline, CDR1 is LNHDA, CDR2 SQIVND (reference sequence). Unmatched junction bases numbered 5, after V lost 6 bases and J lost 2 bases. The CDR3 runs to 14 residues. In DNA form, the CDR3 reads TGTGCCAGTAGATACAGGGGGGGCAACACTGAAGCTTTCTTT. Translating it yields CASRYRGGNTEAFF.

CDR3 region: CATRPRTGAGEKLFF. In DNA form, the CDR3 reads TGTGCCACCAGGCCAAGGACGGGGGCGGGGGAAAAACTGTTTTTT. The rearrangement links TRBV15 to TRBJ1-4; TRBD1 is a possible D gene (6 bases). Germline CDR1 reads LNHNV; CDR2 reads YYDKDF (reference sequence). The CDR3 runs to 15 residues. V shed 6 bases and J shed 8 bases, with 19 bases lying between them.

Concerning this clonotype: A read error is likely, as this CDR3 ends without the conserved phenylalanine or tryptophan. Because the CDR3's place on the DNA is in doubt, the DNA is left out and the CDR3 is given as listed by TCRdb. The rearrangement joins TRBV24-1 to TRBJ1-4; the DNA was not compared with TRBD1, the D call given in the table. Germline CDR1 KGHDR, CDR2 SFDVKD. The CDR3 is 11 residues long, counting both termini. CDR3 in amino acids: CATSARDSLVG.